The rows below give T cell receptor beta chains drawn from one sample of a study of OX40 agonist ivuxolimab in advanced cancers. Sequenced by immunoSEQ multiplex PCR; TCRdb stores in-frame clones only, minus some. The sample has fewer than 45,000 clones; 80% to 90% are singletons. Sequenced material: CD4+ or CD8+ T cells sorted from blood, taken in a trial of the OX40 agonist ivuxolimab. The source is an adult with an advanced solid tumor such as melanoma, head and neck, liver or kidney cancer. Each CDR3 is given with its conserved first and last residue. A D gene is named only where the DNA matches it firmly. Rows may omit the clone size; those that give it use once, few, many or a size class.

clone_size,cdr3_length,v_call,j_call,d_call,cdr3_aa,cdr3_nt
-,17,TRBV5-6,TRBJ1-1,-,CASSLLGDVLMNTEAFF,TGTGCCAGCAGCTTGTTAGGGGATGTCTTAATGAACACTGAAGCTTTCTTT
-,15,TRBV2,TRBJ1-5,-,CASSLGAYSNQPQHF,TGCGCCAGCAGCCTAGGGGCCTATAGCAATCAGCCCCAGCATTTT
-,15,TRBV29-1,TRBJ2-1,TRBD2,CSAPVEGGILNEQFF,TGCAGCGCCCCGGTTGAGGGAGGGATTCTCAATGAGCAGTTCTTC
few,13,TRBV2,TRBJ2-7,TRBD2,CASTSGRALEQYF,TGTGCCAGCACCAGCGGGAGGGCCCTCGAGCAGTACTTC
-,13,TRBV10-3,TRBJ1-2,-,CAITDNSGYGYTF,TGTGCCATCACCGACAACTCGGGCTATGGCTACACCTTC
-,17,TRBV27,TRBJ1-6,TRBD1,CASSLSSADRAGSPLHF,TGTGCCAGCAGTTTATCATCTGCCGACAGGGCAGGCTCACCCCTCCACTTT
-,17,TRBV29-1,TRBJ1-2,TRBD1,CSVEIGRGRFPNYGYTF,TGCAGCGTTGAGATCGGCAGGGGGCGCTTCCCTAACTATGGCTACACCTTC
few,18,TRBV5-4,TRBJ2-2,-,CASRSSETGKENTGELFF,TGTGCCAGCAGATCCTCGGAGACAGGCAAGGAGAACACCGGGGAGCTGTTTTTT
-,17,TRBV5-1,TRBJ1-1,TRBD1,CASSDGDRGYMNTEAFF,TGCGCCAGCAGCGACGGGGACAGGGGATACATGAACACTGAAGCTTTCTTT
-,15,TRBV6-6,TRBJ1-5,TRBD1,CASRRDRGDNQPQHF,TGTGCCAGCAGAAGGGACAGGGGTGACAATCAGCCCCAGCATTTT
-,14,TRBV14,TRBJ2-5,-,CASSQRRIQETQYF,TGTGCCAGCAGCCAACGGCGAATACAAGAGACCCAGTACTTC
-,14,TRBV5-8,TRBJ2-7,TRBD2,CASSLASGVYEQYF,TGTGCCAGCAGCTTGGCTAGCGGGGTTTACGAGCAGTACTTC
-,13,TRBV19,TRBJ2-1,-,CASSEGIWNEQFF,TGTGCCAGTAGCGAGGGGATCTGGAATGAGCAGTTCTTC
-,16,TRBV11-2,TRBJ2-3,TRBD2,CASSLLLAGYSDTQYF,TGTGCCAGCAGCTTATTGCTAGCGGGTTATTCAGATACGCAGTATTTT
-,14,TRBV4-1,TRBJ1-6,-,CASSQLQGGSPLHF,TGCGCCAGCAGCCAATTGCAGGGAGGATCACCCCTCCACTTT
once,14,TRBV9,TRBJ1-5,-,CASSPKTGMEPQHF,TGTGCCAGCAGCCCGAAAACAGGGATGGAGCCCCAGCATTTT
-,13,TRBV4-1,TRBJ1-5,-,CASSDNANQPQHF,TGCGCCAGCAGCGATAACGCCAATCAGCCCCAGCATTTT